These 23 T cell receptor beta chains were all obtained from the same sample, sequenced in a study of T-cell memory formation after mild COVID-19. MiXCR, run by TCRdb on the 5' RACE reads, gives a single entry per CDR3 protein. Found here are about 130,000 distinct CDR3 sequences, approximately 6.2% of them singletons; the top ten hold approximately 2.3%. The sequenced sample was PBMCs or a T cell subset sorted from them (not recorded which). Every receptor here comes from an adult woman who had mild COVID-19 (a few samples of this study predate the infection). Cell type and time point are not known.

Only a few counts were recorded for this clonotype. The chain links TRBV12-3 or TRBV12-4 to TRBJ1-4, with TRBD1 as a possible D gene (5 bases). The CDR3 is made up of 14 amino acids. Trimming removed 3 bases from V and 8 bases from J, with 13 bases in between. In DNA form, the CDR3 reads TGTGCCAGCAGTTTGAGGGGTTTAGAAGAAAAACTGTTTTTT. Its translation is CASSLRGLEEKLFF.

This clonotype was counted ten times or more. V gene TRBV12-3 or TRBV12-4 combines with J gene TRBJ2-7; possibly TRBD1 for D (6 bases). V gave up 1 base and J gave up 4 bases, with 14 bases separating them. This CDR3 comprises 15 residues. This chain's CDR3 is CASSLGQVNGYEQYF. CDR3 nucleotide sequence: TGTGCCAGCAGTTTAGGACAGGTTAACGGATACGAGCAGTACTTC.

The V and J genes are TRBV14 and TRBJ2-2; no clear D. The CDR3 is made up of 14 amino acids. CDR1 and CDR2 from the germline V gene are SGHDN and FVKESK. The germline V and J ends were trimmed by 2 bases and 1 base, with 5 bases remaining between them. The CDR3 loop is CASSQLLNTGELFF. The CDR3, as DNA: TGTGCCAGCAGCCAACTCTTGAACACCGGGGAGCTGTTTTTT.

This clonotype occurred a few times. CDR3 region: CASRLTGAAYGYTF. CDR3 DNA sequence: TGTGCCAGCAGACTGACAGGGGCCGCCTATGGCTACACCTTC. The rearrangement joins TRBV28 to TRBJ1-2; 8 positions match TRBD1. This CDR3 has 14 amino acids. J was trimmed by 4 bases and V by 6 bases; bases with no gene match: 7. Germline assignment: CDR1 MDHEN and CDR2 SYDVKM.

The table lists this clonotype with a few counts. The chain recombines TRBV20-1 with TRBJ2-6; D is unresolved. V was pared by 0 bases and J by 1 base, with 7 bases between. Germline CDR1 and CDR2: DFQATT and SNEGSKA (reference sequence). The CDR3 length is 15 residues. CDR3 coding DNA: TGCAGTGCTAGAGAGCCGCAATCTGGGGCCAACGTCCTGACTTTC. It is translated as CSAREPQSGANVLTF.

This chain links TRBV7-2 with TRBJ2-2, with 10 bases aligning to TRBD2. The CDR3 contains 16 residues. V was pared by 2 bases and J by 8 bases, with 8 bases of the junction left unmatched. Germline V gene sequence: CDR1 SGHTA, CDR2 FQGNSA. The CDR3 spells CASSLRAGGPSGELFF. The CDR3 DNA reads TGTGCCAGCAGCTTACGAGCGGGAGGGCCGAGTGGGGAGCTGTTTTTT.

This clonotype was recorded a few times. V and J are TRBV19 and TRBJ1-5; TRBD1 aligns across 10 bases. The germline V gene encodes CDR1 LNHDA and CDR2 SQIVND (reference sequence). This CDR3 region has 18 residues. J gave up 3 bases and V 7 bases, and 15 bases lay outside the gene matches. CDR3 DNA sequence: TGTGCCAGTACCCACGGCGGGCCCGGGACAGGGGACAATCAGCCCCAGCATTTT. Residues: CASTHGGPGTGDNQPQHF.

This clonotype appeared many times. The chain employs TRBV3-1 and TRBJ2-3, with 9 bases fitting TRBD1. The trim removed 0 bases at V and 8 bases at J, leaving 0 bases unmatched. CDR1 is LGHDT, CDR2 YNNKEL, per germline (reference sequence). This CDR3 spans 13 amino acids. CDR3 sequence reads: CASSQEQGATQYF. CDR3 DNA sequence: TGTGCCAGCAGCCAAGAACAGGGGGCTACGCAGTATTTT.

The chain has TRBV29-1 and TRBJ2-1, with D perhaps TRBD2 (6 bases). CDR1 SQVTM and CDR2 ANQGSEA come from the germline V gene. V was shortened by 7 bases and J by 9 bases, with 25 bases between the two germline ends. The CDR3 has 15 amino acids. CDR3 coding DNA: TGCAGCGAGACCCCGGGACTTCTCGGGGCGGGTGAGCAGTTCTTC. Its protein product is CSETPGLLGAGEQFF.

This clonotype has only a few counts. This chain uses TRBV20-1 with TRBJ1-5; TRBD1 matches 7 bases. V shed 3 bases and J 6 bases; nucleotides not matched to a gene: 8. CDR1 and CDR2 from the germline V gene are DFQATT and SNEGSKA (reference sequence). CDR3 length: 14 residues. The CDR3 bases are TGCAGTGCTAGTGCCGACAGGGCTGCTCAGCCCCAGCATTTT. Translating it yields CSASADRAAQPQHF.

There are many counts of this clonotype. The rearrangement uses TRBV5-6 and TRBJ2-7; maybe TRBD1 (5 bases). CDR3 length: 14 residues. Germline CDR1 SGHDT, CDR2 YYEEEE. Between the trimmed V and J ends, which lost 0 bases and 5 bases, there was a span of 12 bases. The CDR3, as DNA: TGTGCCAGCAGCTTGGTTACGGGCAGGGACGAGCAGTACTTC. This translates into CASSLVTGRDEQYF.

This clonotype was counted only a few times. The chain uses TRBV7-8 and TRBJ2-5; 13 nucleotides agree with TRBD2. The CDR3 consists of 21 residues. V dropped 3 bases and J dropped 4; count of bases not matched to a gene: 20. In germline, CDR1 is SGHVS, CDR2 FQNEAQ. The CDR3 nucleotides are TGTGCCAGCAGCTTGATCCAACAGCGGAAGGTTACTAGCGGGAGGGGAGAGACCCAGTACTTC. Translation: CASSLIQQRKVTSGRGETQYF. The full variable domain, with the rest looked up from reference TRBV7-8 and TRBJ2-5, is GAGVSQSPRYKVAKRGQDVALRCDPISGHVSLFWYQQALGQGPEFLTYFQNEAQLDKSGLPSDRFFAERPEGSVSTLKIQRTQQEDSAVYLCASSLIQQRKVTSGRGETQYFGPGTRLLVL.

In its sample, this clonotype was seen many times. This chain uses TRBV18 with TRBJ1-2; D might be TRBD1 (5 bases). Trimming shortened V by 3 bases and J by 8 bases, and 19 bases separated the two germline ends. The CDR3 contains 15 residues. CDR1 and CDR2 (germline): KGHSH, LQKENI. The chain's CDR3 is CASSPTGLALGGYTF. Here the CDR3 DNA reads TGTGCCAGCTCACCCACGGGACTGGCCCTAGGAGGCTACACCTTC.

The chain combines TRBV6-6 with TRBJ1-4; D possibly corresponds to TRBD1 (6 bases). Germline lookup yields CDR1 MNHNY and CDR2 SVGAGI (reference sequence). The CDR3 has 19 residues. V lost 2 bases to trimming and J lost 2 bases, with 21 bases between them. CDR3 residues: CASSYQLRGGAETNEKLFF. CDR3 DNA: TGTGCCAGCAGTTACCAACTCCGGGGGGGGGCCGAGACTAATGAAAAACTGTTTTTT.

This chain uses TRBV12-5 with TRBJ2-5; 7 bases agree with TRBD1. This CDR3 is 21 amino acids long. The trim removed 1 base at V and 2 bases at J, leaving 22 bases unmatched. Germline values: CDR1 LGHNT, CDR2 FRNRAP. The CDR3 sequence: CASGLARKDALGGQPQETQYF. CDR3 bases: TGTGCTAGTGGTTTGGCCCGAAAAGACGCATTAGGGGGACAGCCACAAGAGACCCAGTACTTC.

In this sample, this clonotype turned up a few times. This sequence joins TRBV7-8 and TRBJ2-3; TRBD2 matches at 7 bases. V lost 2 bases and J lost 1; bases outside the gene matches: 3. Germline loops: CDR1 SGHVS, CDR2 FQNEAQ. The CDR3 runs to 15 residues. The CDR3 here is CASSLLREGTDTQYF. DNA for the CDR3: TGTGCCAGCAGCTTACTACGGGAGGGCACAGATACGCAGTATTTT.

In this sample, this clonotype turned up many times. CDR3 coding DNA: TGCAGTGCTAGAGGGACAGGGGGCTATGGCTACACCTTC. It yields the protein CSARGTGGYGYTF. V usage is TRBV20-1 and J usage is TRBJ1-2; 10 bases map to TRBD1. Per germline, CDR1 DFQATT and CDR2 SNEGSKA (reference sequence). The ends lost 1 base at V and 4 bases at J; junction bases unmatched: 0. The CDR3 totals 13 residues.

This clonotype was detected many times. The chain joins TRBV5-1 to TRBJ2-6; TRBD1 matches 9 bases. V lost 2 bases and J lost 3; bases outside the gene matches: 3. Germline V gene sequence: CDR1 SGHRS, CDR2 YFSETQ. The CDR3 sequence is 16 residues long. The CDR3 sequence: CASSLQGASGANVLTF. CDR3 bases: TGCGCCAGCAGCTTACAGGGGGCTAGTGGGGCCAACGTCCTGACTTTC.

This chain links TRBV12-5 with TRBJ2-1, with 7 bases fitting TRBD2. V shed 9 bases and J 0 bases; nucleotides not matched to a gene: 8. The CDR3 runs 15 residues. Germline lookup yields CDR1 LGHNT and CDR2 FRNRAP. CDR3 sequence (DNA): TGTGCTAGCGGTAGCGGGCTCAGCTCCTACAATGAGCAGTTCTTC. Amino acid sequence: CASGSGLSSYNEQFF.

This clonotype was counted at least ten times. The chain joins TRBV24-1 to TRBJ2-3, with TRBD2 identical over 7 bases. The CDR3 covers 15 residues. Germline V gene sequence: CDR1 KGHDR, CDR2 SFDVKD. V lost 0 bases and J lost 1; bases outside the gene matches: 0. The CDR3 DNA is TGTGCCACCAGTGATTTGCGGGGGGGCACAGATACGCAGTATTTT. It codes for CATSDLRGGTDTQYF.

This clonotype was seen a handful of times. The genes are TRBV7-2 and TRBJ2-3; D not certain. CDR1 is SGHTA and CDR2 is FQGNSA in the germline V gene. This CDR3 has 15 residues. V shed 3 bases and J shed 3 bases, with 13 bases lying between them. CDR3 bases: TGTGCCAGCAGCTTTTGGGCCTTGACGACAGATACGCAGTATTTT. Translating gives CASSFWALTTDTQYF.

The CDR3 is CASRTFDGDEQFF. DNA of the CDR3: TGTGCCAGCCGGACCTTCGATGGGGATGAGCAGTTCTTC. The chain is built from TRBV7-6 and TRBJ2-1, with D hard to call. Trimming took off 8 bases at V and 8 bases at J, with 16 bases between the two ends. The CDR3 is 13 residues long. Germline V CDR1 and CDR2: SGHVS, FNYEAQ.

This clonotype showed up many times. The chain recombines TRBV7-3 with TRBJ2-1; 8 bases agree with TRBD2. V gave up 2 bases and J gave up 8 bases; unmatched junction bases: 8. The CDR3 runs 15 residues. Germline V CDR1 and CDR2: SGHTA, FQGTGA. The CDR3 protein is CASSLQAGESHEQFF. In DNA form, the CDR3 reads TGTGCCAGCAGCTTACAAGCGGGAGAATCCCATGAGCAGTTCTTC.